The 19 T cell receptor beta chains reported below all come from one sample, sequenced in a study of T cell responses to AZD1222 COVID-19 vaccine. Repertoires were generated with immunoSEQ multiplex PCR, while TCRdb's copy carries only in-frame clones and drops some. The sample contains 90,000 to 110,000 clones, approximately 86% of which appear only once. The sequencing here drew on peripheral blood, taken on day 0 of MenACWY control vaccination. These receptors all come from an adult in good health.

The J gene is TRBJ2-3, the V gene TRBV7-2, with 9 bases lining up with TRBD2. The germline V gene encodes CDR1 SGHTA and CDR2 FQGNSA. V was pared by 3 bases and J by 4 bases, with 5 bases of the junction left unmatched. This CDR3 has 15 amino acids. The CDR3 DNA is TGTGCCAGCAGCTTCGGCGGGAGGGCCGCAGATACGCAGTATTTT. Protein product: CASSFGGRAADTQYF.

Only a few counts were recorded for this clone. This chain joins TRBV6-6 and TRBJ1-2; possible D gene TRBD1, 5 bases. The ends were cut back, 7 bases at V and 6 bases at J, with 12 bases in the middle. Germline assignment: CDR1 MNHNY and CDR2 SVGAGI (reference sequence). The CDR3 length is 12 residues. The CDR3 spells CASMQGGDGYTF. The DNA for the CDR3 is TGTGCCAGCATGCAAGGAGGGGATGGCTACACCTTC.

The chain couples TRBV3-1 (or the pseudogene TRBV3-2) to TRBJ1-1; TRBD1 is a possible D gene (6 bases). V was clipped by 0 bases and J by 7 bases, with 12 bases between them. This CDR3 contains 14 residues. Per the germline V gene, CDR1 is LGHDT and CDR2 is YNNKEL (reference sequence). The CDR3 nucleotides are TGTGCCAGCAGCCAAGACAGGGGATCGGGTGAAGCTTTCTTT. Amino acids: CASSQDRGSGEAFF.

This chain joins TRBV29-1 and TRBJ2-1; D possibly corresponds to TRBD2 (5 bases). Germline CDR1 and CDR2: SQVTM and ANQGSEA. V was pared by 6 bases and J by 10 bases, with 10 bases between. The CDR3 is 10 residues long. As DNA, the CDR3 is TGCAGCGTCGGGGTGGACGAGCAGTTCTTC. It codes for CSVGVDEQFF.

V usage is TRBV6-5 and J usage is TRBJ1-1; D might be TRBD1 (6 bases). The germline gives CDR1 MNHEY, CDR2 SVGAGI. V dropped 5 bases and J dropped 2 bases, with 12 bases sitting between them. This CDR3 is 14 amino acids long. The CDR3 region has the DNA TGTGCCAGCAGTCCGACGGACAGAAACACTGAAGCTTTCTTT. This encodes CASSPTDRNTEAFF.

The chain combines TRBV30 with TRBJ1-1; 8 bases agree with TRBD1. The length of the CDR3 is 14 residues. V lost 2 bases and J lost 1; bases outside the gene matches: 3. Germline V gene lookup returns CDR1 GTSNPN and CDR2 SVGIG (reference sequence). The CDR3 reads CAWSLTGGNTEAFF. CDR3 coding DNA: TGTGCCTGGAGTCTTACAGGGGGGAACACTGAAGCTTTCTTT.

The J gene is TRBJ2-5, the V gene TRBV9; 8 positions agree with TRBD2. Germline V gene sequence: CDR1 SGDLS, CDR2 YYNGEE. There are 15 residues in the CDR3. V was clipped by 6 bases and J by 4 bases; unmatched bases: 11. DNA for the CDR3: TGTGCCAGCAAACGTCACCCCGCGGGGGGAGAGACCCAGTACTTC. Translated, it gives CASKRHPAGGETQYF.

The chain has TRBV5-4 and TRBJ2-5; possible D gene TRBD2, 6 bases. The V and J ends lost 1 base and 4 bases respectively, with 11 bases between them. CDR3 length: 14 residues. CDR1 is SGHNT, CDR2 YYREEE, per germline (reference sequence). CDR3 sequence (DNA): TGTGCCAGCAGCTTGTCCCGGGGGAGAGAGACCCAGTACTTC. It is translated as CASSLSRGRETQYF.

The chain employs TRBV6-5 and TRBJ1-4; no clear D. CDR3 length: 13 residues. Deletions cut 5 bases from V and 8 bases from J, with 12 bases between. Germline CDR1 reads MNHEY; CDR2 reads SVGAGI. The chain's CDR3 is CASSQDWREKLFF. The CDR3 bases are TGTGCCAGCAGTCAGGACTGGAGGGAAAAACTGTTTTTT.

The sample holds one count of this clone. J is TRBJ2-5 and V is TRBV19, with D unclear. CDR1 is LNHDA and CDR2 is SQIVND in the germline V gene (reference sequence). The germline V and J ends were trimmed by 3 bases and 5 bases, with 7 bases remaining between them. The CDR3 contains 12 residues. Here the CDR3 reads CASSINQETQYF. The CDR3 DNA reads TGTGCCAGTAGTATCAATCAGGAGACCCAGTACTTC.

The chain employs TRBV5-4 and TRBJ1-2, with D maybe TRBD1 (5 bases). Germline V gene data show CDR1 as SGHNT and CDR2 as YYREEE (reference sequence). CDR3 length equals 14 residues. Trimming took 3 bases from V and 7 from J, leaving 16 bases between them. The CDR3 loop reads CASSSFQGVGGYTF. CDR3 DNA sequence: TGTGCCAGCAGCTCTTTTCAGGGAGTGGGTGGCTACACCTTC.

This sequence joins TRBV5-4 and TRBJ1-2, with 8 bases matching TRBD1. The germline V gene has CDR1 SGHNT and CDR2 YYREEE (reference sequence). The CDR3 loop spans 13 amino acids. Germline trimming cut 3 bases from V and 6 bases from J; bases unmatched to any gene: 4. The CDR3: CASSWTGQDGYTF. CDR3 sequence (DNA): TGTGCCAGCAGCTGGACAGGGCAGGATGGCTACACCTTC.

V is TRBV29-1 and J is TRBJ2-1; 7 nucleotides align to TRBD1. The J segment lost 5 bases and the V segment lost 2 bases, leaving 3 bases of the junction unmatched. CDR3 length equals 13 residues. Per the germline V gene, CDR1 is SQVTM and CDR2 is ANQGSEA. In DNA, the CDR3 is TGCAGCGTTGAAAGAGACAGGGACAATGAGCAGTTCTTC. This codes for CSVERDRDNEQFF.

V usage is TRBV14 and J usage is TRBJ2-7, with 8 bases identical to TRBD1. This CDR3 has 20 amino acids. Per germline, CDR1 SGHDN and CDR2 FVKESK. Trimming cost V 1 base and J 3 bases; bases outside gene matches: 20. The CDR3, as DNA: TGTGCCAGCAGCCAAGGACCGCTAAGAGGACAGGGTGATAATTTCTACGAGCAGTACTTC. Its translation: CASSQGPLRGQGDNFYEQYF.

The rearrangement links TRBV10-3 to TRBJ2-3; D is unresolved. Germline V gene lookup returns CDR1 ENHRY and CDR2 SYGVKD. The CDR3 is 14 residues long. Trimming cost V 4 bases and J 9 bases, with 17 bases left between them. In DNA form, the CDR3 reads TGTGCCATCAGTGTTGATACGGCGGTTGGGACGCAGTATTTT. Translating it yields CAISVDTAVGTQYF.

The chain couples TRBV7-2 to TRBJ1-2; no clear D. CDR1 is SGHTA, CDR2 FQGNSA, per germline. This CDR3 spans 15 amino acids. Deletions cut 5 bases from V and 0 bases from J, with 13 bases between. CDR3 loop: CASSLDGLANYGYTF. In DNA, the CDR3 is TGTGCCAGCAGCCTTGACGGGCTAGCTAACTATGGCTACACCTTC.

CDR3 in amino acids: CATSDGDRGNQPQHF. DNA of the CDR3: TGTGCCACCAGTGATGGTGACAGGGGCAATCAGCCCCAGCATTTT. The rearrangement links TRBV24-1 to TRBJ1-5, with 7 bases that match TRBD1. Germline CDR1 and CDR2: KGHDR and SFDVKD. The CDR3 is made up of 15 amino acids. V gave up 3 bases and J gave up 2 bases; unmatched junction bases: 3.

This clone appeared a few times. The rearrangement links TRBV19 to TRBJ1-1; D remains ambiguous. Germline-derived CDR1 and CDR2 are LNHDA and SQIVND (reference sequence). Between the trimmed V and J ends, which lost 3 bases and 11 bases, there was a span of 16 bases. The CDR3 has 13 amino acids. The CDR3 nucleotides read TGTGCCAGTAGTATGGGAGGGCCTTTCTGGGCTTTCTTT. Amino acids: CASSMGGPFWAFF.

The DNA for the CDR3 is TGTGCCATCAGTGAGTCGACGTCCTCACAGTTGGGCTCAGATACGCAGTATTTT. The encoded protein is CAISESTSSQLGSDTQYF. The chain employs TRBV10-3 and TRBJ2-3; D unresolved. From germline, CDR1 is ENHRY and CDR2 SYGVKD. The ends were cut back, 0 bases at V and 4 bases at J, with 20 bases in the middle. The CDR3 totals 18 residues.